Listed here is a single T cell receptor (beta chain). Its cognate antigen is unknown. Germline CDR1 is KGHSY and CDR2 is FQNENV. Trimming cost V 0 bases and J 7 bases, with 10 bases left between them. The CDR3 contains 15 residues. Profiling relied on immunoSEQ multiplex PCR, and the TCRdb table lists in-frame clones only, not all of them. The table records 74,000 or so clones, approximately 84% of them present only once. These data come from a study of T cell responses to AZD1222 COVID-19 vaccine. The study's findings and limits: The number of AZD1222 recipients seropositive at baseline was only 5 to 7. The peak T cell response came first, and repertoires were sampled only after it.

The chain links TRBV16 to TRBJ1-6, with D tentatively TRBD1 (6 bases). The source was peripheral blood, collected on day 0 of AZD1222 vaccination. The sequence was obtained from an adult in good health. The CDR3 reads CASSQSAGGNSPLHF. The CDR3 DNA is TGTGCCAGCAGCCAATCAGCCGGGGGCAATTCACCCCTCCACTTT. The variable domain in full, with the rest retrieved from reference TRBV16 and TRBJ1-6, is GEEVAQTPKHLVRGEGQKAKLYCAPIKGHSYVFWYQQVLKNEFKFLISFQNENVFDETGMPKERFSAKCLPNSPCSLEIQATKLEDSAVYFCASSQSAGGNSPLHFGNGTRLTVT.